A single sample is the source of the 19 T cell receptor beta chains below, sequenced in a study of shared clonotypes between healthy human individuals. Assay: immunoSEQ multiplex PCR; the TCRdb copy retains only in-frame clones and omits some. The sample carries around 1.1 million clones, about 80% recorded once. Sequencing was done on a sample of memory CD4+ T cells from PBMCs. The subset is: CD45RA-negative fraction. The source is a man between 18 and 29 years old in good health. Some clones in this sample may be carry-over from other donors' samples.

The genes are TRBV28 and TRBJ2-7; tentatively, D is TRBD2 (5 bases). Germline-derived CDR1 and CDR2 are MDHEN and SYDVKM. The germline V and J ends were trimmed by 3 bases and 4 bases, with 16 bases remaining between them. This CDR3 spans 15 amino acids. The CDR3 DNA sequence: TGTGCCAGCAGTTTCCAGCGGCCCCCTAAATACGAGCAGTACTTC. Translating gives CASSFQRPPKYEQYF.

About this clone itself: At the DNA level, this CDR3 is encoded by other sequences in the same sample as well. The CDR3 protein is CASSLGRNQPQHF. CDR3 nucleotides: TGTGCCAGCAGCTTAGGGAGGAATCAGCCCCAGCATTTT. The chain carries TRBV7-2 and TRBJ1-5, with D unresolved. CDR3 length equals 13 residues. Germline lookup yields CDR1 SGHTA and CDR2 FQGNSA. Trimming shortened V by 1 base and J by 4 bases, and 5 bases separated the two germline ends.

This clone was recorded once. The rearrangement uses TRBV28 and TRBJ2-7, with D hard to call. The CDR3 covers 13 residues. V lost 5 bases to trimming and J lost 3 bases, with 11 bases between them. The germline V gene encodes CDR1 MDHEN and CDR2 SYDVKM. This chain's CDR3 is CASSITPVYEQYF. CDR3 DNA: TGTGCCAGCAGTATCACGCCGGTCTACGAGCAGTACTTC.

The table lists this clone with a few counts. V usage is TRBV7-9 and J usage is TRBJ1-1; D not certain. In germline, CDR1 is SEHNR, CDR2 FQNEAQ (reference sequence). Between the trimmed V and J ends, which lost 5 bases and 11 bases, there was a span of 15 bases. This CDR3 spans 12 amino acids. CDR3 loop: CASSPDPDRAFF. CDR3 nucleotides: TGTGCCAGCAGCCCTGACCCCGATAGGGCTTTCTTT.

The chain joins TRBV19 to TRBJ2-7; a weak D match, TRBD1 (6 bases). V was trimmed by 5 bases and J by 7 bases, leaving 24 bases between them. The V gene's germline CDR1 is LNHDA and CDR2 SQIVND (reference sequence). CDR3 length: 16 residues. This chain's CDR3 is CASSDSGTKAWGEQYF. DNA for the CDR3: TGTGCCAGTAGTGACTCCGGGACAAAGGCCTGGGGGGAGCAGTACTTC.

The chain employs TRBV5-1 and TRBJ2-7; D is possibly TRBD2 (6 bases). Germline V gives CDR1 SGHRS, CDR2 YFSETQ. The CDR3 loop spans 12 amino acids. V was shortened by 3 bases and J by 5 bases, with 9 bases between the two germline ends. The CDR3 sequence: CASSSGSNEQYF. The DNA of the CDR3 is TGCGCCAGCAGCTCCGGGAGCAACGAGCAGTACTTC.

This clone came up a few times. V usage is TRBV5-1 and J usage is TRBJ2-2, with D perhaps assigned TRBD1 or TRBD2 (7 bases each). V was shortened by 3 bases and J by 5 bases, with 20 bases between the two germline ends. CDR3 size: 17 residues. Per germline, CDR1 SGHRS and CDR2 YFSETQ. In DNA, the CDR3 is TGCGCCAGCAGCTCCCCGGGTGCAGCGGGACAGACCGGGGAGCTGTTTTTT. It encodes CASSSPGAAGQTGELFF.

As DNA, the CDR3 is TGCGCCAGCAGCTACGCAAGGGAACATGGCTACACCTTC. Amino acid sequence: CASSYAREHGYTF. This chain connects TRBV4-1 to TRBJ1-2; D call uncertain. CDR1 and CDR2 from the germline V gene are MGHRA and YSYEKL. The germline V and J ends were trimmed by 5 bases and 6 bases, with 13 bases remaining between them. CDR3 length equals 13 residues.

In the case of this clone: A much larger clone is a single base away; this may be a read error. The V call is TRBV28, the J call TRBJ1-1; D ambiguous. In germline, CDR1 is MDHEN, CDR2 SYDVKM. Trimming removed 6 bases from V and 0 bases from J, with 5 bases in between. This CDR3 contains 12 residues. In DNA, the CDR3 is TGTGCCAGCAGGGGCATGAACACTGAAGCTTTCTTT. It specifies CASRGMNTEAFF. The variable domain in full, completed from reference TRBV28 and TRBJ1-1, reads DVKVTQSSRYLVKRTGEKVFLECVQDMDHENMFWYRQDPGLGLRLIYFSYDVKMKEKGDIPEGYSVSREKKERFSLILESASTNQTSMYLCASRGMNTEAFFGQGTRLTVV.

Notes on this clone: Since the CDR3 does not end with the conserved phenylalanine or tryptophan, this likely comes from a read error. The limits of the CDR3 on the DNA are not certain, so only TCRdb's listed CDR3 is given. The CDR3: CASSRGQSASYEQHL. The V call is TRBV4-1, the J call TRBJ2-7; TRBD1 is the table's D call, not checked against the DNA. The length of the CDR3 is 15 amino acids, counting both ends. CDR1 is MGHRA, CDR2 YSYEKL, per germline.

About this clone itself: In the same sample, other DNA sequences code for this CDR3. The V gene is TRBV2, the J gene TRBJ2-2; D is ambiguous. This CDR3 has 14 residues. The V gene lost 4 bases and the J gene lost 1 base, with 7 bases spanning the gap. CDR1 SNHLY and CDR2 FYNNEI come from the germline V gene. The DNA for the CDR3 is TGTGCCAGCAGTGTTGGTAGGAACACCGGGGAGCTGTTTTTT. It codes for CASSVGRNTGELFF.

This clone has at least ten counts. For the CDR3, the DNA is TGTGCCAGCAGGATAGAGGGCGAAGCTTTCTTT. The encoded protein is CASRIEGEAFF. The rearrangement uses TRBV2 and TRBJ1-1; D unclear. Trimming took 6 bases from V and 8 from J, leaving 10 bases between them. The CDR3 length is 11 residues. Germline V gene sequence: CDR1 SNHLY, CDR2 FYNNEI.

A word on this clone: The sample has other DNA sequences that encode this CDR3 too. V is TRBV9 and J is TRBJ2-1; D not certain. Between the trimmed V and J ends, which lost 3 bases and 2 bases, there was a span of 6 bases. The CDR3 totals 13 residues. From germline, CDR1 is SGDLS and CDR2 YYNGEE. CDR3: CASSARPYNEQFF. The CDR3 DNA sequence: TGTGCCAGCAGCGCCAGGCCCTACAATGAGCAGTTCTTC.

CDR3 in amino acids: CASSYQREAQETQYF. DNA for the CDR3: TGTGCCAGCAGCTATCAGCGGGAGGCCCAAGAGACCCAGTACTTC. The chain has TRBV6-1 and TRBJ2-5; 9 bases line up with TRBD2. The V segment lost 6 bases and the J segment 1 base; nucleotides outside the gene matches: 6. Germline V lookup: CDR1 MNHNS, CDR2 SASEGT. The CDR3 is 15 amino acids.

This clone was seen a single time. The chain carries TRBV6-1 and TRBJ2-7; no firm D call. The germline V gene has CDR1 MNHNS and CDR2 SASEGT. V shed 7 bases and J shed 6 bases, with 19 bases lying between them. The CDR3 contains 14 residues. This CDR3 is CASKSRASAGEQYF. CDR3 sequence (DNA): TGTGCCAGCAAGTCCCGGGCGTCGGCTGGCGAGCAGTACTTC.

The chain carries TRBV7-9 and TRBJ1-2; weak D call: TRBD1 (6 bases). The CDR3 is 14 residues long. V was trimmed by 4 bases and J by 2 bases, leaving 11 bases between them. The germline V gene has CDR1 SEHNR and CDR2 FQNEAQ (reference sequence). The DNA of the CDR3 is TGTGCCAGCAGCTACACGGGGGGCAACTATGGCTACACCTTC. It yields the protein CASSYTGGNYGYTF.

Only a few counts were recorded for this clone. This chain links TRBV11-3 with TRBJ2-1, with 11 bases aligning to TRBD1. The junction had 3 bases not matched to a gene; V was cut back by 4 bases and J by 4 bases. This CDR3 has 15 amino acids. CDR1 SGHNT and CDR2 YENEEA come from the germline V gene. As DNA, the CDR3 is TGTGCCAGCAGCTCGGGACAGGGGGGATACAATGAGCAGTTCTTC. This encodes CASSSGQGGYNEQFF.

The chain has TRBV7-8 and TRBJ2-2, with D tentatively TRBD1 or TRBD2 (6 bases each). Germline loops: CDR1 SGHVS, CDR2 FQNEAQ. The CDR3 runs 16 residues. V was pared by 3 bases and J by 1 base, with 12 bases between. The CDR3 region has the DNA TGTGCCAGCAGCTTCACCGCGGGACAGAACACCGGGGAGCTGTTTTTT. This codes for CASSFTAGQNTGELFF.

This clone was seen just once. The chain uses TRBV4-2 and TRBJ1-2; D is uncertain. Trimming cost V 3 bases and J 2 bases, with 7 bases left between them. Per germline, CDR1 LGHNA and CDR2 YNFKEQ. The CDR3 length is 13 residues. This CDR3 is CASSQGVNYGYTF. The DNA for the CDR3 is TGTGCCAGCAGCCAGGGAGTCAACTATGGCTACACCTTC.